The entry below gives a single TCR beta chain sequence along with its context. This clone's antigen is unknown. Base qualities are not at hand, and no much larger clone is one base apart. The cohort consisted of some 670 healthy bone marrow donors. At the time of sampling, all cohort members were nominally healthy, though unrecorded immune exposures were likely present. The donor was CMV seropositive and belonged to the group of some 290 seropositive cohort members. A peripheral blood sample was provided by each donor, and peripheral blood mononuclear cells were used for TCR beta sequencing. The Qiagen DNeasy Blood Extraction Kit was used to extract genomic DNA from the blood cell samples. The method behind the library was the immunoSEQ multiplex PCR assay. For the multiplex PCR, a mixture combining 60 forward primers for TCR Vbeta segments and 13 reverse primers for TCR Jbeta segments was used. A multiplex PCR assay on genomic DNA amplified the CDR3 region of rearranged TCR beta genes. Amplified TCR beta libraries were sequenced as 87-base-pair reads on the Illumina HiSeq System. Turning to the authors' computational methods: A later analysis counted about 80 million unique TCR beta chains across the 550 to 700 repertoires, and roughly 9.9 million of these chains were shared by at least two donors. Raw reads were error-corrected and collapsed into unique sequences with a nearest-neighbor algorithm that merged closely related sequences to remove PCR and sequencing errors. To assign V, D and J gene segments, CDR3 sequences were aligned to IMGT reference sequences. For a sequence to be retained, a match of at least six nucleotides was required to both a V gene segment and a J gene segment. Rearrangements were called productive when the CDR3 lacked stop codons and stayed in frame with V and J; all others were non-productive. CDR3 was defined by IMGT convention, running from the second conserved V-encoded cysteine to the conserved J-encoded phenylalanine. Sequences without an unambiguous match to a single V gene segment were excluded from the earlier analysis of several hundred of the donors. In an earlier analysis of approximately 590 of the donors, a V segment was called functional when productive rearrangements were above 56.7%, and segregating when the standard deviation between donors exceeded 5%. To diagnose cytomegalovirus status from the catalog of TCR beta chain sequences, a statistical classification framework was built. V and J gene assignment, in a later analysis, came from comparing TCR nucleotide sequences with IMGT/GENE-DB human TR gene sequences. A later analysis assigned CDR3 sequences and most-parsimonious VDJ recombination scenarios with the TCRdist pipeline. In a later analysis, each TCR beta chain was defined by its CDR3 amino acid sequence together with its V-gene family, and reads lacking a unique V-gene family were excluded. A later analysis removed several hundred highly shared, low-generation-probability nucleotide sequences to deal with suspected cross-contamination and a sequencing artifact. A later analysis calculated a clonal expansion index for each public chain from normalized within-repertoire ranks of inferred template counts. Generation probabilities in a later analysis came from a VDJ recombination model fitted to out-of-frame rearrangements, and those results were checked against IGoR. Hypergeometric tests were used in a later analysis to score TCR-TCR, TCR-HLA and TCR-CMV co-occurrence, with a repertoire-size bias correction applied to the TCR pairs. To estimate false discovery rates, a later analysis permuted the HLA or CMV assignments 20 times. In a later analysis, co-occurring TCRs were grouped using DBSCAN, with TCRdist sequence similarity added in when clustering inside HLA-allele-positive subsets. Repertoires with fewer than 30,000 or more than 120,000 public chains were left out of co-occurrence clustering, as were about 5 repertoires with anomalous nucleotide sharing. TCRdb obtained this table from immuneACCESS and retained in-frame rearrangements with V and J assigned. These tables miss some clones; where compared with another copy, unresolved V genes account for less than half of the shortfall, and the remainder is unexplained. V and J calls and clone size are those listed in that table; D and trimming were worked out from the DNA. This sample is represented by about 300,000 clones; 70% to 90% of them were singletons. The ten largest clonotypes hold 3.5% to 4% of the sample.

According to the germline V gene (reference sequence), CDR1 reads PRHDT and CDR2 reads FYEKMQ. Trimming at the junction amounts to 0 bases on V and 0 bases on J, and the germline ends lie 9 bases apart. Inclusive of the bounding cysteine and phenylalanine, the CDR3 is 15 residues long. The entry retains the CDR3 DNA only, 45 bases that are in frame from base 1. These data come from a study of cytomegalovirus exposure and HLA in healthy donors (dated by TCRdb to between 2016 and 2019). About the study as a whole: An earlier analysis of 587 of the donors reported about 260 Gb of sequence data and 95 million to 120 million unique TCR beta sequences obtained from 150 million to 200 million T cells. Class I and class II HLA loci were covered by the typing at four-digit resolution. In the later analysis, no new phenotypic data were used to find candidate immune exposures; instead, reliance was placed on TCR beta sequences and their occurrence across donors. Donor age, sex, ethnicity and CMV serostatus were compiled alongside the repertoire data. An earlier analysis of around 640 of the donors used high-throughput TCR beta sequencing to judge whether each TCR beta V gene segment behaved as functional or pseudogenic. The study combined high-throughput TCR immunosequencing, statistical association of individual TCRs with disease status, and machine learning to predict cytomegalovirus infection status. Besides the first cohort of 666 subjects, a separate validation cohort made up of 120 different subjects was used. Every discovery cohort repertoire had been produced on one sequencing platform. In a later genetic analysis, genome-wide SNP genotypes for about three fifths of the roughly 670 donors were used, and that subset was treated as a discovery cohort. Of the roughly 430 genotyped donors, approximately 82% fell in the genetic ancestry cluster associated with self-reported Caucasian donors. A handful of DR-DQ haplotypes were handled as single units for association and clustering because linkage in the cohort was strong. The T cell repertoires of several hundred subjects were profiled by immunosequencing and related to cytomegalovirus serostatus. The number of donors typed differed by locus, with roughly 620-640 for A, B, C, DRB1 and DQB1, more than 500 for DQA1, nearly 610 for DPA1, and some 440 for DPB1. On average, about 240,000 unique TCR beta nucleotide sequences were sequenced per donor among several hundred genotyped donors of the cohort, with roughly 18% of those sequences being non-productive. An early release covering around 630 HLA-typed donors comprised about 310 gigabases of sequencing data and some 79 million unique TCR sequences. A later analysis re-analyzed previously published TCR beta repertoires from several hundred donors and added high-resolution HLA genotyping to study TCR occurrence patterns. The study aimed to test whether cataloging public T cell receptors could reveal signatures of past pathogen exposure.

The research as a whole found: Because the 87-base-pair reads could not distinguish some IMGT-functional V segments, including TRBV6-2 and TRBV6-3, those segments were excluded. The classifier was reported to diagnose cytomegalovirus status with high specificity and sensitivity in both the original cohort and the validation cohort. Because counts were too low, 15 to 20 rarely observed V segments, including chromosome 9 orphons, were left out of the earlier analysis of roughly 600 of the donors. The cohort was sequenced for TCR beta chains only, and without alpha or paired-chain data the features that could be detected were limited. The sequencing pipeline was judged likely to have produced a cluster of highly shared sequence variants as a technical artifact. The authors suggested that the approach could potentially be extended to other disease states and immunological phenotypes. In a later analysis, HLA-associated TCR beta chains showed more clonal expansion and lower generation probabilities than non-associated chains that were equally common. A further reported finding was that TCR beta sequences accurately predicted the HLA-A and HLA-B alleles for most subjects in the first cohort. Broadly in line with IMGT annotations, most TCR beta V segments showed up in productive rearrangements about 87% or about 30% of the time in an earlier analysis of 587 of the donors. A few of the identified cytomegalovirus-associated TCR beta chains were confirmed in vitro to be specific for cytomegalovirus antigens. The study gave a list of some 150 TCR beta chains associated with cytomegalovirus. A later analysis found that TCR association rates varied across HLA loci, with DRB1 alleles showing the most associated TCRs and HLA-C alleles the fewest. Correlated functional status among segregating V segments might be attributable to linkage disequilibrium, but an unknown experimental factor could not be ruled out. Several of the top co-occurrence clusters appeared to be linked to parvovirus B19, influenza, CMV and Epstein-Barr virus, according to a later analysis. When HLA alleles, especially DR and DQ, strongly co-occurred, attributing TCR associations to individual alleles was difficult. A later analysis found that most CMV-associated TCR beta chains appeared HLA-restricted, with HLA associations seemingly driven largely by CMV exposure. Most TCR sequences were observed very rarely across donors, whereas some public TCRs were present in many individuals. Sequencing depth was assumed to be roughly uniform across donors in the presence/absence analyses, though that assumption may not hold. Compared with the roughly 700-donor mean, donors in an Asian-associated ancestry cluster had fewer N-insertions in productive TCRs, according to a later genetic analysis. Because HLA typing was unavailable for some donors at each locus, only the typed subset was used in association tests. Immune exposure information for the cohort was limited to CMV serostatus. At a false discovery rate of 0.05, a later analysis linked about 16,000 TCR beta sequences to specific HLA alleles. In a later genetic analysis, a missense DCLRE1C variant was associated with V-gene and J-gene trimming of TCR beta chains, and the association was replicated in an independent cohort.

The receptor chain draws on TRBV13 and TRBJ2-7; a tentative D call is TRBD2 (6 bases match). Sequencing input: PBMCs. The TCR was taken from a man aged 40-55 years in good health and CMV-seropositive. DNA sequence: TGTGCCAGCAGCTTAGGAAGCGGGTCCTCCTACGAGCAGTACTTC. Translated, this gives CASSLGSGSSYEQYF.